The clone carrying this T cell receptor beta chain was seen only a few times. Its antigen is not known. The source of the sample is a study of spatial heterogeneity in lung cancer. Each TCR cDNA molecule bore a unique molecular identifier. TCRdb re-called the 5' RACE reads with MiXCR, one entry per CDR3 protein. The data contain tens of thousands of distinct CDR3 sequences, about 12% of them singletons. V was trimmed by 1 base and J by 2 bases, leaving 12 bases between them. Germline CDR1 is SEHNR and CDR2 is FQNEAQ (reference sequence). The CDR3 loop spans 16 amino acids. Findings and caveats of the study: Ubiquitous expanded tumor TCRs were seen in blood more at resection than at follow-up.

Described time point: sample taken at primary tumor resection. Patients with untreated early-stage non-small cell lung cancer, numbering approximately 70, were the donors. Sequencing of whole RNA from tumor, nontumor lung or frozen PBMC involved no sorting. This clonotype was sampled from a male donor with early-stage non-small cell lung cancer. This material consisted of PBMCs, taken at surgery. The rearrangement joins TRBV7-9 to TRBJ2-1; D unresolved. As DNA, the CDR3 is TGTGCCAGCAGCTTAGAGGTAGGGATCCCCTACAATGAGCAGTTCTTC. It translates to CASSLEVGIPYNEQFF.